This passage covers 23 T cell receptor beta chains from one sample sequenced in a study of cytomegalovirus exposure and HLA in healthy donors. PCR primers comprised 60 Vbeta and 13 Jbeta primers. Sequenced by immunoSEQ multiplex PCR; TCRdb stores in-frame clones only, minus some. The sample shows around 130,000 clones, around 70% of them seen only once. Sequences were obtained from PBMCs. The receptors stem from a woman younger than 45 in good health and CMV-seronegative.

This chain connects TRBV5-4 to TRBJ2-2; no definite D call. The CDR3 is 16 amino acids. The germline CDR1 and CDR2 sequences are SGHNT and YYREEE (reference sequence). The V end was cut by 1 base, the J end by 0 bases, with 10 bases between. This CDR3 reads CASSLSVASNTGELFF. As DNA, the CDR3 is TGTGCCAGCAGCTTGAGTGTAGCATCGAACACCGGGGAGCTGTTTTTT.

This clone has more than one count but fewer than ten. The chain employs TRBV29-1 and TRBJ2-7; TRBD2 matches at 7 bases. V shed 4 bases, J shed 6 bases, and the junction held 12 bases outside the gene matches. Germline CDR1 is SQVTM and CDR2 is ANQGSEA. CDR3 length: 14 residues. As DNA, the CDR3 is TGCAGCGTTGCCCCCATGGGTGGCGGGGGCGAGCAGTACTTC. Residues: CSVAPMGGGGEQYF.

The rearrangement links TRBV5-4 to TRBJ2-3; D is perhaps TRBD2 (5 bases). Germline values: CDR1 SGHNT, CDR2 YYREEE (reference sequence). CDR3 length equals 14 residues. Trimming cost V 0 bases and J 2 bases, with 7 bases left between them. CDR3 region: CASSLASYTDTQYF. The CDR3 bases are TGTGCCAGCAGCTTGGCTAGCTACACAGATACGCAGTATTTT.

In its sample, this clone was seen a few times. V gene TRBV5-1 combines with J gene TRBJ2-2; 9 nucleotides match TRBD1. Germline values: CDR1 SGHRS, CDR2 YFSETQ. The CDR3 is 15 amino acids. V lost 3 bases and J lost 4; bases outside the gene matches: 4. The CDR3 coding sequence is TGCGCCAGCAGCTCACAGGGGGCGGGCACCGGGGAGCTGTTTTTT. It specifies CASSSQGAGTGELFF. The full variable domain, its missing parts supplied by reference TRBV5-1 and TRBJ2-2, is KAGVTQTPRYLIKTRGQQVTLSCSPISGHRSVSWYQQTPGQGLQFLFEYFSETQRNKGNFPGRFSGRQFSNSRSEMNVSTLELGDSALYLCASSSQGAGTGELFFGEGSRLTVL.

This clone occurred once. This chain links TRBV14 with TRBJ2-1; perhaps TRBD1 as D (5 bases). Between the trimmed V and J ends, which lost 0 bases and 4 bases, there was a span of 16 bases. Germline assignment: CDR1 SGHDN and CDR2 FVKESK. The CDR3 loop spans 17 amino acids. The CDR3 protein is CASSQEFLINRYNEQFF. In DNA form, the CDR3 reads TGTGCCAGCAGCCAAGAGTTTCTCATAAACAGGTACAATGAGCAGTTCTTC.

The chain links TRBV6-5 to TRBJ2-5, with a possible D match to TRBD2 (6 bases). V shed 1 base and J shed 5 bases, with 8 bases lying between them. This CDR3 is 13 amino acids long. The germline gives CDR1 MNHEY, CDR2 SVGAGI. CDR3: CASSYWRAETQYF. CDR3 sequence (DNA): TGTGCCAGCAGTTACTGGAGGGCGGAGACCCAGTACTTC.

In DNA form, the CDR3 reads TGTGCCAGCAGTAAAACCTCTAGCGCAGATACGCAGTATTTT. Translation: CASSKTSSADTQYF. The chain employs TRBV6-4 and TRBJ2-3; a weak D match, TRBD2 (6 bases). This CDR3 is 14 amino acids long. Trimming left V 5 bases short and J 4 bases short, with 13 bases between. Germline CDR1 MRHNA, CDR2 SNTAGT.

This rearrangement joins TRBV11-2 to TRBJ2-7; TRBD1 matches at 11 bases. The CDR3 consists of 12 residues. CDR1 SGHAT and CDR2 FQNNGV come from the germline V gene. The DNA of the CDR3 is TGTACTAGGGGACAGGGGGCCTACGAGCAGTACTTC. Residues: CTRGQGAYEQYF. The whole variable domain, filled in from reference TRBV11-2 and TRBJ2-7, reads EAGVAQSPRYKIIEKRQSVAFWCNPISGHATLYWYQQILGQGPKLLIQFQNNGVVDDSQLPKDRFSAERLKGVDSTLKIQPAKLEDSAVYLCTRGQGAYEQYFGPGTRLTVT.

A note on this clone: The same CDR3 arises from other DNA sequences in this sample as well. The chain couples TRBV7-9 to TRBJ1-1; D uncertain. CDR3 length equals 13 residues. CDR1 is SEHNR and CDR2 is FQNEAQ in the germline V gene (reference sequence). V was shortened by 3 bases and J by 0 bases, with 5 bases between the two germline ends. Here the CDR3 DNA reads TGTGCCAGCAGCTTCGACATGAACACTGAAGCTTTCTTT. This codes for CASSFDMNTEAFF.

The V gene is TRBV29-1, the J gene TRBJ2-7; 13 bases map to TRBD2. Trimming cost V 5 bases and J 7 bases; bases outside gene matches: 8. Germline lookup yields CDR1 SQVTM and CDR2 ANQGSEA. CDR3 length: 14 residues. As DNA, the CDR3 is TGCAGCGTTACCGGGACTAGCGGGATTAGGGAGCAGTACTTC. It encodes CSVTGTSGIREQYF.

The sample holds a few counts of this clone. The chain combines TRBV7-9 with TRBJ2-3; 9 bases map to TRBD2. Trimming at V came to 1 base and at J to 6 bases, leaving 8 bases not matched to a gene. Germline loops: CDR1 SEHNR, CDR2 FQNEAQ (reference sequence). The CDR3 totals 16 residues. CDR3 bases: TGTGCCAGCAGCTTAGTTCGGGGCGGGGGGGCGGATACGCAGTATTTT. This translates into CASSLVRGGGADTQYF.

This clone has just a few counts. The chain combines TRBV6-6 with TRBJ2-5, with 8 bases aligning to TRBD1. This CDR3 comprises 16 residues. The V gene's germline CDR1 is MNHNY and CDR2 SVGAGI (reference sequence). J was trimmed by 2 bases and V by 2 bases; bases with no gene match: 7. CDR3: CASSYARTGNQETQYF. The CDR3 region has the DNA TGTGCCAGCAGTTACGCCCGGACAGGGAATCAAGAGACCCAGTACTTC.

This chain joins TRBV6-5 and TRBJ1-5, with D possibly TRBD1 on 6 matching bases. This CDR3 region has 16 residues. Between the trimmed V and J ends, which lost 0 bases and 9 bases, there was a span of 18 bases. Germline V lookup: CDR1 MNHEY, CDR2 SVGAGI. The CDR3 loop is CASSYSKVHRDRPQHF. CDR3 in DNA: TGTGCCAGCAGTTACTCGAAAGTTCACAGGGATCGGCCCCAGCATTTT.

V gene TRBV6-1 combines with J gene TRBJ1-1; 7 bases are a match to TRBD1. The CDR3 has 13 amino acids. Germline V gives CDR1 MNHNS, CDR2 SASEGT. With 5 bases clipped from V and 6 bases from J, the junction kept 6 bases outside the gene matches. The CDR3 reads CASSLGQDAEAFF. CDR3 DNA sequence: TGTGCCAGCAGTCTCGGACAGGACGCTGAAGCTTTCTTT.

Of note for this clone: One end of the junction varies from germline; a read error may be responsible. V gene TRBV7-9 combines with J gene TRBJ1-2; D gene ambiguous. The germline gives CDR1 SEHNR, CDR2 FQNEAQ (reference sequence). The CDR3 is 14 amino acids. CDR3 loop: CSSSLLLQNYGYTF. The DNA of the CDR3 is TGTTCCAGCAGCTTATTGCTACAGAACTATGGCTACACCTTC.

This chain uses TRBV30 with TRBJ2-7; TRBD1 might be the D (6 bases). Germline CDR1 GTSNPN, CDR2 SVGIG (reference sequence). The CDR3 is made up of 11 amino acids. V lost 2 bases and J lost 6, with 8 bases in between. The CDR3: CAWSMGAEQYV. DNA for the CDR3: TGTGCCTGGAGTATGGGGGCCGAGCAGTACGTC.

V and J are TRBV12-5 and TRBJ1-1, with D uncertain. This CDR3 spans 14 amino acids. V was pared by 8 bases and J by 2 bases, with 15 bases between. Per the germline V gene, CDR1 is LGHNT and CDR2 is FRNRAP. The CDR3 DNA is TGTGCTAGTCGGTGGGAGAGTGGTAACACTGAAGCTTTCTTT. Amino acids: CASRWESGNTEAFF.

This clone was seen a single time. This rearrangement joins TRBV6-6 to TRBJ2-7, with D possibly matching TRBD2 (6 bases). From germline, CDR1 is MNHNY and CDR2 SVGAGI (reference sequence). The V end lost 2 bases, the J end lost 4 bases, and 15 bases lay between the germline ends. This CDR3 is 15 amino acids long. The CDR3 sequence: CASSYQPSASYEQYF. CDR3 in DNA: TGTGCCAGCAGTTACCAGCCTAGCGCTTCATACGAGCAGTACTTC.

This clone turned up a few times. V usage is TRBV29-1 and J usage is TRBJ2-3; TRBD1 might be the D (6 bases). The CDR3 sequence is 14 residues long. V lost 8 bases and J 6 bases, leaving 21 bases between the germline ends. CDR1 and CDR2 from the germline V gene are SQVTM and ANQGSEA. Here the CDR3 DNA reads TGCAGCTTCTTAGGCAGGGGTTTGGCGGATACGCAGTATTTT. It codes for CSFLGRGLADTQYF.

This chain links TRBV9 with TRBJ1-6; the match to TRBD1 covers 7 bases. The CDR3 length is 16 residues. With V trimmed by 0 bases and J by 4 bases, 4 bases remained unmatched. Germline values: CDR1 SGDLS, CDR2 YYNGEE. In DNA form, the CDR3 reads TGTGCCAGCAGCGTAGCTTGGGACAGTTATAATTCACCCCTCCACTTT. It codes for CASSVAWDSYNSPLHF.

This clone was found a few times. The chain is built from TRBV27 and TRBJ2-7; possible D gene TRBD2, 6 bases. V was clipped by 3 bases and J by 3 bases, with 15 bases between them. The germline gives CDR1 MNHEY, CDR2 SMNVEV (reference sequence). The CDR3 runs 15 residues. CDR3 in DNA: TGTGCCAGCAGTTTTGGGCGGGGCCACAACTACGAGCAGTACTTC. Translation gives CASSFGRGHNYEQYF.

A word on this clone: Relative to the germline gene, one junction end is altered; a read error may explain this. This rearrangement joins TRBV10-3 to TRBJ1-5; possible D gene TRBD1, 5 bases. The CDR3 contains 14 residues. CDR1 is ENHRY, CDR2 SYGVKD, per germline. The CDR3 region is CASSELPTGQPQHF. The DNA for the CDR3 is TGTGCCAGCAGTGAACTCCCAACAGGTCAGCCCCAGCATTTT.

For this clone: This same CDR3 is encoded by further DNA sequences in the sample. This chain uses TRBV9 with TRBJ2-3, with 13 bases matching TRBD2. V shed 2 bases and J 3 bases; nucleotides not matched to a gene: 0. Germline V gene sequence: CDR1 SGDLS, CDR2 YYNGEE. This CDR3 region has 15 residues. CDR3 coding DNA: TGTGCCAGCAGCGTGGGACTAGCGGGGACAGATACGCAGTATTTT. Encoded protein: CASSVGLAGTDTQYF. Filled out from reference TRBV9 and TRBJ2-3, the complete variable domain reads DSGVTQTPKHLITATGQRVTLRCSPRSGDLSVYWYQQSLDQGLQFLIQYYNGEERAKGNILERFSAQQFPDLHSELNLSSLELGDSALYFCASSVGLAGTDTQYFGPGTRLTVL.